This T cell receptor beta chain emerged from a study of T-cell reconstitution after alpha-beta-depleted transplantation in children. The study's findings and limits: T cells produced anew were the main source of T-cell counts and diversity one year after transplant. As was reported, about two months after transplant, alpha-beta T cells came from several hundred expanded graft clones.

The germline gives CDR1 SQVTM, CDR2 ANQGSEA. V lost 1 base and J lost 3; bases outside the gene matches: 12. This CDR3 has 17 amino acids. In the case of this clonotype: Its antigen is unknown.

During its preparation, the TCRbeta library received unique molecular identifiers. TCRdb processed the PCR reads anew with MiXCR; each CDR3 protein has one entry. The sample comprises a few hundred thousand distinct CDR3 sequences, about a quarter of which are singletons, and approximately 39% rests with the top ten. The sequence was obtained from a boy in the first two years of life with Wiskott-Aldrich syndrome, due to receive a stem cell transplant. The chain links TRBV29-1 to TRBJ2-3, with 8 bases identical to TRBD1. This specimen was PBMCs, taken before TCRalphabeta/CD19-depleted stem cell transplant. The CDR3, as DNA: TGCAGCGTTGAAGGGGCCCGCGGACAGGGTGGGACAGATACGCAGTATTTT. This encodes CSVEGARGQGGTDTQYF.